This passage covers 16 T cell receptor beta chains from one sample sequenced in a study of cytomegalovirus exposure and HLA in healthy donors. PCR primers comprised 60 Vbeta and 13 Jbeta primers. Profiled with immunoSEQ multiplex PCR; TCRdb holds only in-frame clones, not every one. The repertoire holds 100,000 to 120,000 clones, around 87% seen once, with 1.5% to 2% in the top ten. Source material: PBMCs. The receptors were gathered from a man in his forties or fifties in good health and CMV-seronegative.

The chain recombines TRBV4-1 with TRBJ2-7; tentative D call: TRBD1 (6 bases). This CDR3 comprises 15 residues. Germline CDR1 is MGHRA and CDR2 is YSYEKL. Trimming shortened V by 2 bases and J by 1 base, and 12 bases separated the two germline ends. CDR3 DNA: TGCGCCAGCAGCCAAATGACACAGGGTTCCTACGAGCAGTACTTC. It codes for CASSQMTQGSYEQYF.

This rearrangement joins TRBV19 to TRBJ2-7; TRBD2 matches 7 bases. In germline, CDR1 is LNHDA, CDR2 SQIVND (reference sequence). This CDR3 has 13 residues. V gave up 6 bases and J gave up 2 bases; unmatched junction bases: 4. In nucleotides, the CDR3 is TGTGCCAGTAGAGGGAGGGGCGCCTACGAGCAGTACTTC. Translating gives CASRGRGAYEQYF.

CDR3 in amino acids: CASRRDRPYEQYF. CDR3 DNA: TGTGCCAGCAGACGGGACAGGCCCTACGAGCAGTACTTC. The V and J genes are TRBV27 and TRBJ2-7; 8 positions agree with TRBD1. The germline V gene has CDR1 MNHEY and CDR2 SMNVEV (reference sequence). This CDR3 is 13 amino acids long. Losses at the gene ends were 6 bases for V and 2 bases for J; bases not matched to a gene: 3.

The chain uses TRBV7-2 and TRBJ2-2; no clear D. The germline V gene encodes CDR1 SGHTA and CDR2 FQGNSA. The CDR3 spans 14 residues. The V end lost 5 bases, the J end lost 6 bases, and 13 bases lay between the germline ends. The CDR3 reads CASSARVSPGELFF. CDR3 sequence (DNA): TGTGCCAGCAGCGCCCGGGTATCCCCCGGGGAGCTGTTTTTT.

The J gene is TRBJ2-7, the V gene TRBV6-1, with a tentative D call TRBD2 (5 bases). This CDR3 has 12 residues. Germline V gene lookup returns CDR1 MNHNS and CDR2 SASEGT. Trimming took off 3 bases at V and 9 bases at J, with 12 bases between the two ends. In nucleotides, the CDR3 is TGTGCCAGCAGTGAGCGAGGGAAGGTGCAGTACTTC. Its protein is CASSERGKVQYF.

V gene TRBV7-2 combines with J gene TRBJ1-5; the match to TRBD1 covers 7 bases. V lost 5 bases to trimming and J lost 3 bases; unmatched junction nucleotides: 4. The germline gives CDR1 SGHTA, CDR2 FQGNSA. The CDR3 loop spans 14 amino acids. CDR3 region: CASSLDRANQPQHF. The DNA of the CDR3 is TGTGCCAGCAGCCTCGACAGGGCCAATCAGCCCCAGCATTTT.

The V and J genes are TRBV28 and TRBJ2-7; TRBD1 matches at 9 bases. Germline CDR1 is MDHEN and CDR2 is SYDVKM. J was trimmed by 3 bases and V by 6 bases; bases with no gene match: 6. This CDR3 comprises 14 residues. DNA of the CDR3: TGTGCCAGCAGCCTACAGGGGGCGAGCTACGAGCAGTACTTC. Its protein product is CASSLQGASYEQYF.

The chain carries TRBV10-1 and TRBJ1-1; D remains ambiguous. Trimming took off 2 bases at V and 7 bases at J, with 8 bases between the two ends. Germline CDR1 WNHNN, CDR2 SYGVQD (reference sequence). The CDR3 is 12 amino acids. The CDR3 sequence is CASSERDSEAFF. CDR3 in DNA: TGCGCCAGCAGTGAGCGGGATAGTGAAGCTTTCTTT.

The chain recombines TRBV6-6 with TRBJ2-3; D gene ambiguous. V was pared by 5 bases and J by 5 bases, with 5 bases between. The CDR3 is made up of 11 amino acids. Germline loops: CDR1 MNHNY, CDR2 SVGAGI (reference sequence). This CDR3 is CASSERDTQYF. DNA for the CDR3: TGTGCCAGCAGTGAGAGAGATACGCAGTATTTT.

The chain couples TRBV6-1 to TRBJ1-1; TRBD1 might be the D (5 bases). Germline CDR1 and CDR2: MNHNS and SASEGT. The CDR3 length is 14 residues. V lost 8 bases to trimming and J lost 4 bases, with 17 bases between them. In nucleotides, the CDR3 is TGTGCCAGCCGGGGGGGGATGGTGACCACTGAAGCTTTCTTT. Amino acids: CASRGGMVTTEAFF.

The rearrangement joins TRBV15 to TRBJ2-5; TRBD2 might be the D (7 bases). This CDR3 spans 15 amino acids. The ends were cut back, 1 base at V and 2 bases at J, with 11 bases in the middle. Germline CDR1 is LNHNV and CDR2 is YYDKDF (reference sequence). The CDR3 sequence is CATSRGGGAQETQYF. In nucleotides, the CDR3 is TGTGCCACCAGCAGAGGTGGGGGGGCACAAGAGACCCAGTACTTC.

This chain connects TRBV6-1 to TRBJ1-2, with D possibly TRBD1 on 6 matching bases. The CDR3 runs 14 residues. Trimming took 3 bases from V and 4 from J, leaving 12 bases between them. Germline V CDR1 and CDR2: MNHNS, SASEGT. This CDR3 is CASSDGGGTYGYTF. For the CDR3, the DNA is TGTGCCAGCAGTGATGGGGGGGGCACCTATGGCTACACCTTC.

The J gene is TRBJ2-7, the V gene TRBV6-1; 10 positions agree with TRBD1. Looked up from germline, CDR1 is MNHNS and CDR2 is SASEGT. With 7 bases clipped from V and 0 bases from J, the junction kept 3 bases outside the gene matches. The CDR3 runs 14 residues. The CDR3 loop is CASTWTGGSYEQYF. CDR3 in DNA: TGTGCCAGCACCTGGACAGGGGGCTCCTACGAGCAGTACTTC.

The chain is built from TRBV11-2 and TRBJ2-2; the D is unclear. This CDR3 is built from 16 residues. V lost 0 bases and J lost 1, with 9 bases in between. Germline lookup yields CDR1 SGHAT and CDR2 FQNNGV. The CDR3 here is CASSLDLPGNTGELFF. CDR3 nucleotides: TGTGCCAGCAGCTTAGATCTGCCAGGGAACACCGGGGAGCTGTTTTTT.

The chain recombines TRBV6-1 with TRBJ1-6, with D hard to call. The CDR3 loop spans 14 amino acids. Trimming stripped 0 bases from V and 9 bases from J, with 9 bases between. Germline values: CDR1 MNHNS, CDR2 SASEGT. CDR3 loop: CASSEALGGSPLHF. The CDR3 nucleotides read TGTGCCAGCAGTGAAGCGCTGGGAGGTTCACCCCTCCACTTT.

The chain has TRBV7-9 and TRBJ1-4, with 7 bases aligning to TRBD1. V was pared by 5 bases and J by 1 base, with 1 base of the junction left unmatched. Germline CDR1 reads SEHNR; CDR2 reads FQNEAQ (reference sequence). This CDR3 is built from 14 residues. CDR3 region: CASSRQGTNEKLFF. The CDR3 DNA follows: TGTGCCAGCAGCCGACAGGGAACTAATGAAAAACTGTTTTTT.